Below, 26 T cell receptor beta chains from the same sample are listed, as sequenced in a study of T cells after yellow fever vaccination (dated by TCRdb to the late 2010s). To prepare the library, 5' RACE was applied. Sequencing relied on an Illumina NovaSeq 6000. Using fastp trimming at Q25 and MiXCR clonotype assembly, TCRdb reanalyzed the public sequencing data and kept in-frame beta chains. Every entry covers one CDR3 protein and lists the most common genes and DNA from its rows. Counted in this sample were 150,000 to 200,000 distinct CDR3 sequences; 11% of them appeared once. The top ten constitute 35% to 45% of the sample. The sample's treatment or condition label, in plain terms: live attenuated yellow fever vaccine strain. The sample was CD8+ T cells sorted from PBMCs, taken 15 days after the yellow fever booster vaccination. The source of these receptors is a man in his late teens or twenties who received the YFV17D yellow fever vaccine.

The CDR3 here is CASSSDREIANTEAFF. In DNA, the CDR3 is TGCGCCAGCAGCTCGGACAGGGAGATAGCAAACACTGAAGCTTTCTTT. The rearrangement uses TRBV5-1 and TRBJ1-1; 8 positions match TRBD1. V gave up 3 bases and J gave up 2 bases; unmatched junction bases: 9. Per germline, CDR1 SGHRS and CDR2 YFSETQ. The CDR3 extends over 16 amino acids.

V usage is TRBV28 and J usage is TRBJ2-7; possible D gene TRBD2, 6 bases. V gave up 7 bases and J gave up 3 bases, with 25 bases separating them. The germline V gene has CDR1 MDHEN and CDR2 SYDVKM. There are 17 residues in the CDR3. This CDR3 reads CASTSRGSGVFRYEQYF. CDR3 nucleotide sequence: TGTGCCAGCACCTCGCGAGGGTCGGGGGTCTTCCGCTACGAGCAGTACTTC.

This chain uses TRBV29-1 with TRBJ2-5; the D gene is possibly TRBD2 (6 bases). Trimming stripped 7 bases from V and 0 bases from J, with 12 bases between. The CDR3 loop spans 13 amino acids. In germline, CDR1 is SQVTM, CDR2 ANQGSEA. The CDR3 DNA reads as TGCAGCGAAAAATCGGGGGACCAAGAGACCCAGTACTTC. It translates to CSEKSGDQETQYF. The full variable domain, rest sourced from reference TRBV29-1 and TRBJ2-5, is SAVISQKPSRDICQRGTSLTIQCQVDSQVTMMFWYRQQPGQSLTLIATANQGSEATYESGFVIDKFPISRPNLTFSTLTVSNMSPEDSSIYLCSEKSGDQETQYFGPGTRLLVL.

V gene TRBV4-1 combines with J gene TRBJ1-2, with D perhaps TRBD1 (5 bases). V gave up 4 bases and J gave up 1 base, with 10 bases separating them. This CDR3 contains 14 residues. Germline CDR1 reads MGHRA; CDR2 reads YSYEKL. The CDR3 nucleotides are TGCGCCAGCAGCCCCGGGACGCTTAACTATGGCTACACCTTC. Amino acid sequence: CASSPGTLNYGYTF.

In this sample, this clonotype turned up a few times. This rearrangement joins TRBV20-1 to TRBJ2-7; possibly TRBD2 for D (7 bases). Deletions cut 4 bases from V and 5 bases from J, with 21 bases between. Germline CDR1 DFQATT, CDR2 SNEGSKA (reference sequence). The CDR3 sequence is 15 residues long. This CDR3 is CSATIVGGAVDEQYF. DNA of the CDR3: TGCAGTGCTACGATTGTGGGGGGGGCGGTGGACGAGCAGTACTTC.

This clonotype was seen a handful of times. The chain uses TRBV28 and TRBJ2-3, with TRBD2 identical over 12 bases. This CDR3 spans 16 amino acids. The J segment lost 3 bases and the V segment lost 1 base, leaving 2 bases of the junction unmatched. Germline V gene sequence: CDR1 MDHEN, CDR2 SYDVKM. The CDR3, as DNA: TGTGCCAGCAGTTTATTAGGACTAGCGGGGACAGATACGCAGTATTTT. This encodes CASSLLGLAGTDTQYF. Combining the CDR3 with reference TRBV28 and TRBJ2-3 gives the whole variable domain DVKVTQSSRYLVKRTGEKVFLECVQDMDHENMFWYRQDPGLGLRLIYFSYDVKMKEKGDIPEGYSVSREKKERFSLILESASTNQTSMYLCASSLLGLAGTDTQYFGPGTRLTVL.

This clonotype appeared a few times. The chain employs TRBV27 and TRBJ1-1, with unresolved D. Germline V gene data show CDR1 as MNHEY and CDR2 as SMNVEV (reference sequence). The V end lost 2 bases, the J end lost 5 bases, and 9 bases lay between the germline ends. This CDR3 region has 13 residues. The CDR3 DNA sequence: TGTGCCAGCAGTTTACATAGAGGGACTGAAGCTTTCTTT. It codes for CASSLHRGTEAFF.

This chain uses TRBV21-1 with TRBJ2-3; TRBD1 reflects the table's D call only, with no check against the DNA. TRBV21-1 is a pseudogene segment. CDR3 length equals 15 residues. The CDR3: CASSTDREGTDTQYF. The DNA for the CDR3 is TGTGCCAGCAGCACTGACAGGGAGGGCACAGATACGCAGTATTTT.

The J gene is TRBJ1-3, the V gene TRBV7-9; D is uncertain. The CDR3 contains 11 residues. Germline lookup yields CDR1 SEHNR and CDR2 FQNEAQ (reference sequence). The V and J ends lost 5 bases and 6 bases respectively, with 5 bases between them. The CDR3 DNA is TGTGCCAGCAGCCTGACAAACACCATATATTTT. Amino acid sequence: CASSLTNTIYF.

This clonotype has just a few counts. The CDR3: CASSQEYIGSGQPQHF. Here the CDR3 DNA reads TGTGCCAGCAGCCAAGAATACATAGGTAGTGGGCAGCCCCAGCATTTT. V usage is TRBV3-1 and J usage is TRBJ1-5; D is undetermined. V lost 0 bases, J lost 7 bases, and 16 bases lay in between. The length of the CDR3 is 16 residues. CDR1 is LGHDT, CDR2 YNNKEL, per germline (reference sequence).

This clonotype was observed a handful of times. The CDR3 DNA reads as TGCGCCAGCAGCCAAGAACAGTATAGCAATCAGCCCCAGCATTTT. Translated, it gives CASSQEQYSNQPQHF. The rearrangement links TRBV4-1 to TRBJ1-5; D unresolved. The germline gives CDR1 MGHRA, CDR2 YSYEKL. Between the trimmed V and J ends, which lost 0 bases and 0 bases, there was a span of 6 bases. The CDR3 is 15 residues long.

The chain uses TRBV5-1 and TRBJ1-4; D is uncertain. Per the germline V gene, CDR1 is SGHRS and CDR2 is YFSETQ. V lost 2 bases and J 6 bases, leaving 11 bases between the germline ends. The CDR3 length is 14 residues. This CDR3 reads CASSFNRLHEKLFF. The CDR3 DNA reads TGCGCCAGCAGCTTCAACAGACTCCATGAAAAACTGTTTTTT.

V is TRBV2 and J is TRBJ1-5, with a tentative D call TRBD1 (5 bases). Trimming pared 1 base from V and 5 bases from J, leaving 12 bases between. Germline V gene sequence: CDR1 SNHLY, CDR2 FYNNEI. The CDR3 totals 15 residues. CDR3 DNA: TGTGCCAGCAGTGAAGAGGGGTCGGGGCATCAGCCCCAGCATTTT. Protein product: CASSEEGSGHQPQHF.

This clonotype has a handful of counts. The genes are TRBV5-1 and TRBJ2-7; weak D call: TRBD1 (6 bases). V lost 1 base to trimming and J lost 5 bases, with 10 bases between them. The germline CDR1 and CDR2 sequences are SGHRS and YFSETQ. The CDR3 is made up of 13 amino acids. Here the CDR3 reads CASSLIPGDEQYV. DNA of the CDR3: TGCGCCAGCAGCTTGATTCCAGGGGACGAGCAGTACGTC.

V and J are TRBV20-1 and TRBJ2-1; D unclear. CDR3 length: 13 residues. The V and J ends lost 3 bases and 0 bases respectively, with 6 bases between them. In germline, CDR1 is DFQATT, CDR2 SNEGSKA (reference sequence). The CDR3, as DNA: TGCAGTGCTAGTCGGACCTCCTACAATGAGCAGTTCTTC. It encodes CSASRTSYNEQFF.

This clonotype was counted only a few times. The chain couples TRBV11-2 to TRBJ2-7; 9 bases line up with TRBD2. J lost 2 bases, V lost 11 bases, and 7 bases had no gene match. The CDR3 consists of 13 residues. The germline V gene has CDR1 SGHAT and CDR2 FQNNGV. CDR3 sequence (DNA): TGTGCCGGGCGACTAGCGGATGCCTACGAGCAGTACTTC. Protein product: CAGRLADAYEQYF.

The chain joins TRBV4-1 to TRBJ2-3; 9 bases match TRBD2. Per germline, CDR1 MGHRA and CDR2 YSYEKL. The ends lost 0 bases at V and 12 bases at J; junction bases unmatched: 7. The CDR3 runs 14 residues. This CDR3 is CASSQEGGLATQYF. In nucleotides, the CDR3 is TGCGCCAGCAGCCAAGAAGGTGGACTAGCGACTCAGTATTTT.

V usage is TRBV9 and J usage is TRBJ2-2, with TRBD2 as a possible D gene (6 bases). CDR1 is SGDLS, CDR2 YYNGEE, per germline. V gave up 0 bases and J gave up 4 bases, with 10 bases separating them. The CDR3 spans 15 residues. This chain's CDR3 is CASSVAEGLTGELFF. CDR3 coding DNA: TGTGCCAGCAGCGTAGCGGAGGGACTCACCGGGGAGCTGTTTTTT.

The table lists this clonotype with a few counts. The chain uses TRBV7-9 and TRBJ2-5; D perhaps matches TRBD2 (5 bases). V dropped 5 bases and J dropped 1 base, with 8 bases sitting between them. The CDR3 spans 13 residues. Germline V gene sequence: CDR1 SEHNR, CDR2 FQNEAQ (reference sequence). The CDR3 nucleotides are TGTGCCAGCAGCGGCGGACTCCAAGAGACCCAGTACTTC. This encodes CASSGGLQETQYF. Together with reference TRBV7-9 and TRBJ2-5, the CDR3 gives the full variable domain: DTGVSQNPRHKITKRGQNVTFRCDPISEHNRLYWYRQTLGQGPEFLTYFQNEAQLEKSRLLSDRFSAERPKGSFSTLEIQRTEQGDSAMYLCASSGGLQETQYFGPGTRLLVL.

This clonotype was picked up a small number of times. The chain employs TRBV7-9 and TRBJ2-7, with a possible D match to TRBD2 (6 bases). This CDR3 comprises 14 residues. CDR1 and CDR2 from the germline V gene are SEHNR and FQNEAQ (reference sequence). Trimming cost V 5 bases and J 2 bases, with 13 bases left between them. CDR3 region: CASSPERATYEQYF. The CDR3, as DNA: TGTGCCAGCAGCCCGGAGCGGGCCACCTACGAGCAGTACTTC.

There are a few counts of this clonotype. This chain uses TRBV18 with TRBJ1-1; possible D gene TRBD1, 5 bases. CDR1 is KGHSH and CDR2 is LQKENI in the germline V gene. CDR3 length equals 12 residues. V was trimmed by 3 bases and J by 3 bases, leaving 5 bases between them. CDR3 sequence reads: CASSPTDTEAFF. In nucleotides, the CDR3 is TGTGCCAGCTCACCGACAGACACTGAAGCTTTCTTT.

The table lists this clonotype with a few counts. CDR3 DNA: TGTGCCATCAGTGAATCGGACAACATGGGGAATGAGCAGTTCTTC. It specifies CAISESDNMGNEQFF. This chain connects TRBV10-3 to TRBJ2-1, with a weak D call TRBD1 (5 bases). CDR3 length equals 15 residues. Germline lookup yields CDR1 ENHRY and CDR2 SYGVKD. The V gene lost 3 bases and the J gene lost 7 bases, with 16 bases spanning the gap.

In this sample, this clonotype turned up a few times. The chain recombines TRBV21-1 with TRBJ1-5. TRBV21-1 corresponds to a pseudogene. There are 15 residues in the CDR3. The CDR3 reads CASSNLRQINQPQHF. CDR3 in DNA: TGTGCCAGCAGCAATCTGAGGCAGATCAATCAGCCCCAGCATTTT.

The V gene is TRBV24-1, the J gene TRBJ1-4; maybe TRBD1 (6 bases). CDR1 is KGHDR and CDR2 is SFDVKD in the germline V gene. With 2 bases removed from V and 7 bases from J, the gap between germline ends came to 13 bases. This CDR3 comprises 15 residues. For the CDR3, the DNA is TGTGCCACCAGTGATTCCGGTGGGGGGGCTGAAAAACTGTTTTTT. Its translation: CATSDSGGGAEKLFF.

This clonotype was observed a handful of times. The CDR3: CATTGGGETQYF. Here the CDR3 DNA reads TGTGCCACCACGGGGGGTGGTGAGACCCAGTACTTC. The chain has TRBV27 and TRBJ2-5; 7 positions match TRBD2. V shed 10 bases and J 5 bases; nucleotides not matched to a gene: 7. CDR1 MNHEY and CDR2 SMNVEV come from the germline V gene (reference sequence). The CDR3 runs to 12 residues.

In this sample, this clonotype turned up many times. This chain uses TRBV6-1 with TRBJ2-1; the match to TRBD2 covers 9 bases. Trimming cost V 2 bases and J 3 bases; bases outside gene matches: 5. The CDR3 sequence is 16 residues long. Germline lookup yields CDR1 MNHNS and CDR2 SASEGT. The chain's CDR3 is CASSESRGGLYNEQFF. The CDR3 DNA follows: TGTGCCAGCAGTGAATCGCGGGGGGGCCTCTACAATGAGCAGTTCTTC.